Detailed here is one TCR beta chain. Its antigen has not been determined. One base away there is no much larger clone; base qualities are not given. The sample originates from a study of Ad26.COV2.S vaccination and SARS-CoV-2 variants (dated by TCRdb to the early 2020s). Some background on the complete study: Donors in the vaccine arm were drawn from COV1001, a phase I-IIa trial of Ad26.COV2.S in healthy adults that was multicentre, randomized, double-blind and placebo-controlled. Ad26.COV2.S was given intramuscularly at 5x10^10 or 1x10^11 viral particles, as a single shot or as two shots 56 days apart. TCRbeta repertoire sequencing was used to assess the specificity and breadth of SARS-CoV-2-reactive T cell receptors after Ad26.COV2.S vaccination. The TCR-sequenced set comprised approximately 32 samples: some 20 Ad26.COV2.S vaccine recipients, 5 placebo recipients and 8 SARS-CoV-2 convalescent individuals. Participants in the trial were split at random into five groups of five each, receiving low-dose or high-dose Ad26.COV2.S once or twice, or else placebo on both occasions. Investigators remained blinded to trial group allocation during experiments and outcome assessment.

The CDR3 covers 15 residues, taking in both the cysteine and the phenylalanine. Here the CDR3 DNA is all that survives: 45 bases in frame from base 1. The germline V gene (reference sequence) yields MNHNY for CDR1 and SVGAGI for CDR2. The junction carries 10 bases between V and J, which are trimmed by 2 bases and 2 bases respectively. The immunoSEQ Assay was used to sequence TCRbeta CDR3 regions. After extraction, genomic DNA underwent amplification by bias-controlled multiplex PCR, followed by high-throughput sequencing. The authors processed their data as follows. To quantify the absolute abundance of each unique TCRbeta CDR3 region, sequences were collapsed and filtered. Usable DNA was measured by amplifying reference genes present in all nucleated cells, and TCRbeta template counts were normalized to that usable DNA to estimate T cell fraction. Repertoire TCRs were annotated as SARS-CoV-2-specific by exact matching of V gene, CDR3 amino acid sequence and J gene to a known reactive TCR set. MIRA supplied the reference SARS-CoV-2 TCR set, which was filtered for enrichment in COVID-19-positive ImmuneCODE repertoires so that public or cross-reactive TCRs were removed. Using the MIRA antigens, annotated TCRs were further analysed by specific ORF or by position within an ORF. Breadth was defined as the number of annotated unique rearrangements divided by the total number of unique productive rearrangements, and depth was defined as the summed frequency of the annotated unique rearrangements. Two-sided Wilcoxon rank-sum tests were applied when comparing TCR breadth between groups. The table was pulled from immuneACCESS by TCRdb, which kept in-frame rearrangements only. Such tables lose some clones; where checked, under half of the loss comes from unresolved V genes, and the rest has no known cause. V, J and clone size were drawn from that table, and D and trimming were deduced from the DNA. This sample gives about 440,000 clones in total; about 90% of them show up just once. The ten largest clones take up about 4.5% of the sample.

In light of the paper, this sample's treatment or condition label describes: around 19 received Ad26.COV2.S at low or high dose, single or two shots; several received placebo; per-sample allocation not given. For vaccine and placebo recipients, repertoires were sequenced using samples collected on day 63 after the first injection. In Cohort 1b, roughly 26 adults aged 18-55 years were enrolled at a single site in Boston, USA, between 29 July and 7 August 2020. Ad26.COV2.S consisted of a replication-incompetent adenovirus type 26 vector by which a prefusion-stabilized SARS-CoV-2 spike protein from the original Wuhan strain was expressed. Here is what the overall study found, with its caveats: The study lacked the statistical power to compare responses across vaccine doses or regimens. Spike-specific TCR breadth was higher in Ad26.COV2.S recipients than in placebo recipients (P = 0.0014). The authors noted that the TCR breadth and depth analyses may have underestimated total T cell responses. Substantial breadth of spike-specific CD8+ and CD4+ T cell responses was reported after vaccination. Vaccine and placebo recipients had comparable non-spike TCR breadth, which fits with the vaccine containing only spike.

This receptor was obtained from a person between 18 and 65 years old who received the Ad26.COV2.S COVID-19 vaccine or a placebo. The source was peripheral blood, collected in a trial of Ad26.COV2.S vaccine versus placebo. The chain was built from TRBV6-6 and TRBJ2-1; a confident D gene designation cannot be given. The CDR3 region reads CASSYGQEPYNEQFF. The sequenced DNA is TGTGCCAGCAGTTACGGGCAGGAACCCTACAATGAGCAGTTCTTC.